These T cell receptor beta chains were read from a single sample in a study of T cells in tuberculosis. Generated by immunoSEQ multiplex PCR, the TCRdb table keeps only in-frame clones and is missing some. This table holds about 36,000 clones, more than 85% found once. The specimen was PBMCs. These receptors were taken from a donor aged 10 to 29 with latent tuberculosis or without tuberculosis infection. Each CDR3 is given with its conserved first and last residue. The D gene is left open where the match is weak. Expanded clones get a size class; other rows say once, few or many, or leave the size out.

>.|TRBJ2-7|.|TRBV5-6
CASSFGGVYEQYF
TGTGCCAGCAGCTTCGGGGGTGTTTACGAGCAGTACTTC
>TRBD1|TRBJ1-4|.|TRBV10-3
CAISESYGDRGDEKLFF
TGTGCCATCAGTGAGTCGTACGGGGACAGGGGCGACGAAAAACTGTTTTTT
>TRBD1|TRBJ2-2|.|TRBV5-1
CASGQGSTGELFF
TGCGCCAGCGGACAGGGGAGCACCGGGGAGCTGTTTTTT
>.|TRBJ1-2|.|TRBV27
CASKARGWDYTF
TGTGCCAGCAAGGCCAGGGGATGGGACTACACCTTC
>.|TRBJ1-2|.|TRBV10-3
CAISVEQVGYTF
TGTGCCATCAGTGTTGAACAGGTTGGCTACACCTTC
>TRBD1|TRBJ1-6|.|TRBV27
CASQGQLNSPLHF
TGTGCCAGCCAGGGACAGCTTAATTCACCCCTCCACTTT
>.|TRBJ2-1|.|TRBV6-6
CASSTRVSSYNEQFF
TGTGCCAGCAGCACCCGGGTGAGCTCCTACAATGAGCAGTTCTTC
>TRBD1|TRBJ1-4|.|TRBV7-8
CASSLMDRESEKLFF
TGTGCCAGCAGTCTAATGGACAGGGAGAGTGAAAAACTGTTTTTT
>TRBD1|TRBJ2-7|.|TRBV27
CASSLRGHEQYF
TGTGCCAGCAGCTTAAGGGGGCACGAGCAGTACTTC
>.|TRBJ2-3|.|TRBV6-1
CASLLGTGTDTQYF
TGTGCCAGCCTACTAGGTACGGGCACAGATACGCAGTATTTT
>.|TRBJ2-1|.|TRBV11-3
CASSLGSGQFF
TGTGCCAGCAGCTTAGGTTCGGGGCAGTTCTTC
>.|TRBJ1-6|.|TRBV18
CASSPYRPTDYNSPLHF
TGTGCCAGCTCACCATACCGGCCGACAGACTATAATTCACCCCTCCACTTT
>.|TRBJ1-1|.|TRBV5-1
CASSHRDGRMNTEAFF
TGCGCCAGCAGCCATCGGGACGGGAGAATGAACACTGAAGCTTTCTTT
>.|TRBJ1-1|once|TRBV2
CASRELMNTEAFF
TGTGCCAGCAGGGAACTTATGAACACTGAAGCTTTCTTT
>TRBD1|TRBJ2-7|.|TRBV11-3
CASSLGQGLSYEQYF
TGTGCCAGCAGCCTGGGACAGGGCCTCTCCTACGAGCAGTACTTC
>TRBD1|TRBJ2-6|.|TRBV19
CASSFGTAASGANVLTF
TGTGCCAGTAGTTTCGGGACAGCCGCCTCTGGGGCCAACGTCCTGACTTTC
>TRBD2|TRBJ2-1|.|TRBV5-4
CASSSKLAGGRVEQFF
TGTGCCAGCAGCTCAAAACTAGCGGGGGGGCGGGTTGAGCAGTTCTTC
>.|TRBJ1-2|once|TRBV7-9
CASSLGHGGGYTF
TGTGCCAGCAGCTTAGGGCACGGAGGTGGCTACACCTTC
>TRBD1|TRBJ1-6|.|TRBV6-4
CASSATGDNSPLHF
TGTGCCAGCAGTGCGACAGGGGATAATTCACCCCTCCACTTT
>.|TRBJ1-3|.|TRBV10-3
CAISGTEAGNTIYF
TGTGCCATCAGTGGGACGGAGGCTGGAAACACCATATATTTT
>.|TRBJ1-6|.|TRBV7-9
CASSADGTHNSPLHF
TGTGCCAGCAGCGCCGACGGGACACATAATTCACCCCTCCACTTT
>TRBD2|TRBJ2-7|.|TRBV7-2
CASSEGLAAYEQYF
TGTGCCAGCAGCGAAGGACTAGCGGCCTACGAGCAGTACTTC
>.|TRBJ1-4|.|TRBV12-5
CASGLGATNEKLFF
TGTGCTAGTGGTTTGGGAGCAACTAATGAAAAACTGTTTTTT
>.|TRBJ2-1|once|TRBV5-4
CASSFGGGHYNEQFF
TGTGCCAGCAGCTTTGGGGGGGGGCACTACAATGAGCAGTTCTTC
>.|TRBJ2-3|.|TRBV7-8
CASSLQSGEGTDTQYF
TGTGCCAGCAGCTTACAGTCCGGGGAAGGCACAGATACGCAGTATTTT
>.|TRBJ2-3|.|TRBV5-1
CASSLSAGTDTQYF
TGCGCCAGCAGCTTGTCGGCAGGGACAGATACGCAGTATTTT
>TRBD1|TRBJ1-2|.|TRBV19
CASRATGQGALFYTF
TGTGCCAGTAGGGCAACAGGGCAGGGGGCGCTTTTCTACACCTTC
>.|TRBJ2-2|.|TRBV9
CASSAYRTETGELFF
TGTGCCAGCAGCGCCTACAGGACAGAAACCGGGGAGCTGTTTTTT
>.|TRBJ1-2|.|TRBV7-6
CASSLEVGGSYGYTF
TGTGCCAGCAGCTTAGAAGTGGGCGGGAGCTATGGCTACACCTTC
>.|TRBJ1-5|.|TRBV7-9
CASSTPTGGGGQPQHF
TGTGCCAGCAGCACCCCGACCGGGGGCGGGGGACAGCCCCAGCATTTT
>TRBD1|TRBJ1-5|once|TRBV19
CASSETGGGGQPQHF
TGTGCCAGTAGTGAGACAGGGGGCGGTGGTCAGCCCCAGCATTTT